A selection of T cell receptor beta chains follows, all from one sample in a study of blood T cell repertoires in COVID-19. TCRdb's table, derived via immunoSEQ multiplex PCR, lists solely in-frame clones and lacks some. The sample consists of around 100,000 clones, about four fifths of them appearing once. Input material: peripheral blood. These receptors were obtained from a man older than 75 with COVID-19, enrolled during active disease. The CDR3 runs from the conserved cysteine through the conserved F or W. Fields, in order: D gene, J gene, clone size, CDR3 length, V gene, CDR3 protein, CDR3 DNA. The D gene is left open where the match is weak. A row's size may be missing; if present it is once, few, many or a size class.

>.|TRBJ1-6|.|15|TRBV6-5
CASSGSSGGDSPLHF
TGTGCCAGCAGCGGTTCCAGCGGCGGGGATTCACCCCTCCACTTT
>.|TRBJ2-4|.|15|TRBV28
CASSVRVLAKNIQYF
TGTGCCAGCAGTGTCAGGGTTTTAGCCAAAAACATTCAGTACTTC
>.|TRBJ1-1|few|16|TRBV10-3
CAISESVTDLNTEAFF
TGTGCCATCAGTGAGTCAGTGACCGACTTGAACACTGAAGCTTTCTTT
>.|TRBJ1-2|.|11|TRBV2
CASSEAGDYTF
TGTGCCAGCAGTGAAGCCGGGGACTACACCTTC
>.|TRBJ2-2|.|17|TRBV6-1
CASSEAGGGDNTGELFF
TGTGCCAGCAGTGAAGCCGGCGGGGGCGATAACACCGGGGAGCTGTTTTTT
>.|TRBJ1-2|.|14|TRBV2
CASSVGPGIGGYTF
TGTGCCAGCAGTGTTGGGCCAGGGATCGGTGGCTACACCTTC
>.|TRBJ2-7|few|13|TRBV27
CASSWLGGYEQYF
TGTGCCAGCAGTTGGCTGGGGGGCTACGAGCAGTACTTC
>.|TRBJ1-5|.|16|TRBV15
CATSRDAGQMAQPQHF
TGTGCCACCAGCAGAGATGCTGGACAGATGGCTCAGCCCCAGCATTTT
>.|TRBJ1-1|.|11|TRBV20-1
CSASPTTEAFF
TGCAGTGCTAGCCCCACTACTGAAGCTTTCTTT
>TRBD2|TRBJ2-1|.|18|TRBV24-1
CATSDLGTSGTTYNEQFF
TGTGCCACCAGTGATTTGGGGACTAGCGGGACTACCTACAATGAGCAGTTCTTC
>.|TRBJ2-2|.|16|TRBV5-5
CASSLGTPANTGELFF
TGTGCCAGCAGCTTAGGGACACCCGCGAACACCGGGGAGCTGTTTTTT
>TRBD2|TRBJ2-3|.|16|TRBV5-1
CASSSRLAGPTDTQYF
TGCGCCAGCAGCTCCCGACTAGCGGGGCCCACAGATACGCAGTATTTT
>.|TRBJ2-7|.|14|TRBV2
CASSAIAVSYEQYF
TGTGCCAGCAGTGCTATAGCGGTCTCCTACGAGCAGTACTTC
>TRBD2|TRBJ2-3|.|17|TRBV28
CASIWGGRALGTDTQYF
TGTGCCAGCATCTGGGGCGGGAGGGCCCTCGGCACAGATACGCAGTATTTT
>.|TRBJ1-2|.|14|TRBV7-9
CASSLGRNRNGYTF
TGTGCCAGCAGCTTAGGGCGGAACCGTAATGGCTACACCTTC
>.|TRBJ1-5|.|15|TRBV19
CASSIFRVRNQPQHF
TGTGCCAGTAGTATATTCAGGGTAAGGAATCAGCCCCAGCATTTT
>.|TRBJ2-3|.|16|TRBV7-8
CASSLARGQSTDTQYF
TGTGCCAGCAGCTTAGCGCGGGGGCAGAGCACAGATACGCAGTATTTT
>TRBD2|TRBJ2-7|.|15|TRBV4-1
CASSQGLAEAYEQYF
TGCGCCAGCAGCCAAGGACTAGCGGAAGCCTACGAGCAGTACTTC
>TRBD1|TRBJ1-2|.|14|TRBV18
CASSPPVRGQGYTF
TGTGCCAGCTCACCACCGGTCAGGGGGCAAGGCTACACCTTC
>TRBD2|TRBJ2-3|.|17|TRBV7-3
CASSLTGLAGFTDTQYF
TGTGCCAGCAGCTTAACGGGACTAGCGGGGTTCACAGATACGCAGTATTTT
>TRBD1|TRBJ2-5|.|17|TRBV24-1
CATSVSLGTGGMETQYF
TGTGCCACCAGTGTATCTTTGGGGACAGGGGGAATGGAGACCCAGTACTTC
>.|TRBJ2-1|few|13|TRBV24-1
CATSEDSYNEQFF
TGTGCCACATCAGAGGACTCTTACAATGAGCAGTTCTTC
>.|TRBJ2-5|.|14|TRBV7-9
CASSLAGGAETQYF
TGTGCCAGCAGCTTGGCCGGCGGAGCGGAGACCCAGTACTTC
>.|TRBJ1-1|.|14|TRBV12-5
CASGRVGIDTEAFF
TGTGCTAGTGGGCGGGTAGGGATCGACACTGAAGCTTTCTTT
>.|TRBJ2-3|once|15|TRBV5-1
CASSPAAGVRDTQYF
TGCGCCAGCAGCCCGGCGGCAGGGGTTCGGGATACGCAGTATTTT
>.|TRBJ1-2|.|14|TRBV4-2
CASSQEGQVHGYTF
TGTGCCAGCAGCCAAGAGGGGCAAGTCCATGGCTACACCTTC
>TRBD1|TRBJ1-1|once|16|TRBV5-1
CASSPGQGWGGTEAFF
TGCGCCAGCAGCCCGGGACAGGGATGGGGGGGCACTGAAGCTTTCTTT
>TRBD1|TRBJ1-6|.|14|TRBV4-2
CASSQGQGGSPLHF
TGTGCCAGCAGCCAAGGACAGGGGGGGTCACCCCTCCACTTT
>TRBD1|TRBJ2-7|once|14|TRBV19
CASSQGQGAYEQYF
TGTGCCAGTAGTCAAGGACAGGGGGCATACGAGCAGTACTTC
>TRBD1|TRBJ1-6|.|13|TRBV2
CASSGQGKSPLHF
TGTGCCAGCAGTGGACAGGGCAAATCACCCCTCCACTTT
>TRBD1|TRBJ2-1|.|15|TRBV5-1
CASSVGTGAYNEQFF
TGCGCCAGCAGCGTTGGGACAGGGGCTTACAATGAGCAGTTCTTC
>TRBD2|TRBJ2-7|.|18|TRBV4-1
CASSQVSTAGGGGYEQYF
TGCGCCAGCAGCCAAGTGAGCACAGCGGGAGGGGGAGGCTACGAGCAGTACTTC
>TRBD1|TRBJ1-5|.|16|TRBV20-1
CSASRLVGTAYQPQHF
TGCAGTGCTAGTAGGCTTGTAGGGACAGCCTATCAGCCCCAGCATTTT
>TRBD1|TRBJ1-5|few|15|TRBV6-5
CASSGGTTGDQPQHF
TGTGCCAGCAGCGGTGGTACGACAGGGGATCAGCCCCAGCATTTT
>.|TRBJ2-1|.|15|TRBV10-1
CASSDRAGNYNEQFF
TGCGCCAGCAGTGATAGGGCAGGGAACTACAATGAGCAGTTCTTC
>TRBD2|TRBJ2-7|few|15|TRBV19
CASSIPGLAGGEQYF
TGTGCCAGTAGTATCCCGGGACTAGCGGGAGGCGAGCAGTACTTC
>.|TRBJ2-2|.|15|TRBV2
CASSRAGANTGELFF
TGTGCCAGCAGTCGGGCAGGGGCCAACACCGGGGAGCTGTTTTTT
>.|TRBJ1-5|.|13|TRBV6-6
CASSYSRGQPQHF
TGTGCCAGCAGTTACTCTCGGGGGCAGCCCCAGCATTTT
>.|TRBJ1-3|.|15|TRBV9
CASSVRGSSGNTIYF
TGTGCCAGCAGCGTAAGGGGATCCTCTGGAAACACCATATATTTT
>TRBD1|TRBJ2-7|.|16|TRBV27
CASSPNIRQGIYEQYF
TGTGCCAGCAGTCCCAACATAAGACAGGGAATATACGAGCAGTACTTC
>TRBD1|TRBJ2-7|.|14|TRBV5-1
CASSPGQGPYEQYF
TGCGCCAGCAGCCCAGGACAGGGACCCTACGAGCAGTACTTC
>.|TRBJ1-1|once|13|TRBV6-5
CASSYAENTEAFF
TGTGCCAGCAGTTACGCAGAGAACACTGAAGCTTTCTTT
>.|TRBJ2-1|.|17|TRBV4-1
CASSQERRGSAYNEQFF
TGCGCCAGCAGCCAAGAAAGGCGGGGCAGCGCCTACAATGAGCAGTTCTTC
>TRBD2|TRBJ2-5|.|17|TRBV5-6
CASSPLTSGASQETQYF
TGTGCCAGCAGCCCCCTGACTAGCGGGGCCTCACAAGAGACCCAGTACTTC
>.|TRBJ1-2|.|15|TRBV18
CASSPEVRVYPSYTF
TGTGCCAGCTCGCCAGAGGTCAGGGTCTACCCTAGCTACACCTTC
>.|TRBJ1-6|.|15|TRBV6-5
CASSSRASINSPLHF
TGTGCCAGCAGTTCCAGGGCCTCGATAAATTCACCCCTCCACTTT